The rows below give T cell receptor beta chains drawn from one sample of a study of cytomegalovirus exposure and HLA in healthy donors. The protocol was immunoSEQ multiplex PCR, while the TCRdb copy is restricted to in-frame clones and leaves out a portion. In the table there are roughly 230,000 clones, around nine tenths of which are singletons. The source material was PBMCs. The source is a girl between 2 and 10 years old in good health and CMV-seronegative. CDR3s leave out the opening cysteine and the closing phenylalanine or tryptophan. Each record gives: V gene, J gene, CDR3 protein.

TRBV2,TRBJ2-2,ASSKGDRDTGELF
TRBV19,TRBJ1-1,ASSTTGRAEAF
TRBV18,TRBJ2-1,ASSPVQRDNEQF
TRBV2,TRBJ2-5,ASKGGAQY
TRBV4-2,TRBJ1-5,ASSQVTGDQPQH
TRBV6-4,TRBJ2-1,ASSEPENEQF
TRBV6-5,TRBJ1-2,ASTTKQGWNYGYT
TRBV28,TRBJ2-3,ASSLFSGAFGTQY
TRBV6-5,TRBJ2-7,ASRLYRDNAYEQY
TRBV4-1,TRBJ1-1,ASSLIEGGNTEAF
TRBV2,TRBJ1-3,ASSEQGASGNTIY
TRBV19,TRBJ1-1,ASTLGQGNTEAF
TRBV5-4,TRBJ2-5,ASKDREMPRGETQY
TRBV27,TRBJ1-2,ASSLGVDTLSYGYT
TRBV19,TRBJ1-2,ASTPGHTAFNYGYT
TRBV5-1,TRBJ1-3,ASSPWAGSGNTIY
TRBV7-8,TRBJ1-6,ASSLGIQGWNSPLH
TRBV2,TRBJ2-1,AGSEPLGGVWQF
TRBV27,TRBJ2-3,ASRGGQGTDTQY
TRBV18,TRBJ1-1,ASSQSNTEAF
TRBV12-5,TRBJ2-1,ASGLVTTRGYNEQF
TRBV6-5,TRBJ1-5,ASRAASNQPQH
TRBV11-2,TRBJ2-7,ASSQDRGRNEQY
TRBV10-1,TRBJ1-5,ASSSDIVQPQH
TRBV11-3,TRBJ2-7,ASSLAVGTAPS
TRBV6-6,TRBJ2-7,ASSSVRQEDEQY
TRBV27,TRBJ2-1,ASSSWDSWEVNEQF
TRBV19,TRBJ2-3,ASSPRTSGNTDTQY
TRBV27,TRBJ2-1,ASSPRDSTYNEQF
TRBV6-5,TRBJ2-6,ASSYSAGIGANVLT
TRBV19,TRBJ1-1,ASSIPGLNTEAF
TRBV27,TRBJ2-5,ASRNRGIALETQY
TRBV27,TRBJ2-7,ASSLSRTGYEQY
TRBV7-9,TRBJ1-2,ASSPGQGHYGYT
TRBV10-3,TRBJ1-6,AISESYPGQTRKNSPLH
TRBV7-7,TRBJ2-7,ASSLGTLTEQY
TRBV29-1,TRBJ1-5,SVATNGAWEGNGIQPQH
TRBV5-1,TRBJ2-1,ASSSGRDSYYNEQF
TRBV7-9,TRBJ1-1,ASMGGNTEAF
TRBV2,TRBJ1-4,ASYRGSEKLF